This T cell receptor beta chain came from a study of human T cells and chemical hapten exposure (dated by TCRdb to the early 2020s). Broadly, across the study: For sensitization, 2% DPC in acetone was applied to a roughly 2 cm by roughly 2 cm area of upper inner arm skin. Throughout the study period of roughly 24 weeks, patients also received therapeutic DPC doses to the scalp every week. Patch tests used Finn chambers with 0.01% DPC on the upper back, scored after 6 days by International Contact Dermatitis Research Group standards. Alopecia areata with under or over 50% scalp involvement, alopecia totalis and alopecia universalis were represented in the patient cohort, which was mostly female. The libraries were sequenced as a pool, and the TCR yield per sample differed mostly because of small variations in library volumes within the pool. This study followed changes in the peripheral blood TCR repertoire in vivo during primary and secondary sensitization of alopecia patients to the hapten diphenylcyclopropenone (DPC). Blood samples were taken from patients before sensitization (week 0) and at 2, 6 and about 24 weeks after DPC sensitization. Twenty-nine alopecia patients provided blood for TCR sequencing at one to four time points (pre-sensitization, 2, 6 and 24 weeks).

Explained via the paper, the time point label denotes: pre-sensitization, week 0. This specimen's treatment or condition label, per the study, means: therapeutic diphenylcyclopropenone sensitization with weekly scalp DPC. Blood at each patch-test visit was drawn before the patch test was applied. Patients were eligible if aged 18 to 70, diagnosed with alopecia and judged suitable for DPC therapy, and pregnant patients were excluded. Total RNA was extracted from unfractionated whole blood that had been collected in Tempus Blood RNA tubes. Points on this clonotype: No cognate antigen has been identified for it. The input lacks base qualities; no much larger clone sits a single base away.

Libraries were made using RACE. The sequencing machine was a NextSeq 500. Library preparation attached unique molecular identifiers to individual cDNA molecules for quantitative, reproducible TCR counting. For every blood RNA sample, sequencing covered both the TCR alpha and TCR beta chains. The source study handled its data this way. Samples had a median of about 96,000 TCRs, with a range from roughly 23,224 to 700,000. The Decombinator software suite was used to annotate V, J and CDR3 in the TCR reads. Every sample was subsampled to the same number of TCRs (28,000) for the PS versus PT1 abundance plots. TCRs were defined as expanded if absent before sensitization and observed at least eight times at the 2-week time point. In TCRdb, the public reads were trimmed at Q25 with fastp and aligned with MiXCR, with productive beta chains retained. Rows are combined by CDR3 protein, so each entry shows the most common genes and DNA. For this entry, the V and J calls and clone size follow TCRdb and not the study's own pipeline. For this sample there are tens of thousands of distinct CDR3 sequences; about 11% appear just once. Around 4.1% of the sample is held by the ten biggest clonotypes.

What the study reported, not specific to this receptor: Expanded TCRs formed significantly more large CDR3 similarity clusters than pre-sensitization or healthy control sets, consistent with antigen-driven responses. Patch test score was positively correlated with the number of PT1 expanded TCRs, with significance at thresholds 8, 16 and 32 but not at 4. Repeated subsampling changed both the strength of the expansion versus patch-test correlation and the threshold at which the correlation became significant. Because every patient had alopecia, a presumed autoimmune disease, the patients' immune response might differ from that of healthy individuals. No change with DPC sensitization was found in the number of TCRs above 1 in 1000 frequency, and no evidence of global repertoire structure alterations was found.

The CDR3 sequence holds 14 residues, the cysteine and phenylalanine included. Only the CDR3 region is kept as DNA, spanning 42 bases read in frame from base 1. The germline V end is reduced by 3 bases and the J end by 6 bases; junction bases left unmatched: 4. CDR1 and CDR2, looked up from the germline V gene (reference sequence), are PRHDT and FYEKMQ. The clonotype originates from a middle-aged woman with alopecia areata. Some clones in this sample may be carry-over from other donors' samples. The chain uses TRBV13 and TRBJ1-2; 10 junctional bases match TRBD1. The source was whole blood, collected in connection with sensitization to the hapten diphenylcyclopropenone (DPC). Read as DNA, the sequence is TGTGCCAGCAGCTTTGGGACAGGGGATCATGGCTACACCTTC. This is translated as CASSFGTGDHGYTF.